Following are 29 T cell receptor beta chains from one sample sequenced in a study of technical replicates of blood from four donors (dated by TCRdb to between 2016 and 2019). To prepare the library, the immunoSEQ multiplex PCR assay was applied. TCRdb re-hosts the immuneACCESS table, in-frame sequences only. Its copies lack some clones; in the studies checked, an unresolved V gene accounts for under half of them, and the cause for the rest is not known. A total of about 83,000 clones appear in this sample, about 92% of them only once. About 0.27% of the sample is in the top ten clones. Material: T cells isolated from PBMCs. The receptors come from a human donor in good health.

This chain uses TRBV30 with TRBJ1-6; no firm D call. V dropped 0 bases and J dropped 4 bases, with 13 bases sitting between them. The germline V gene has CDR1 GTSNPN and CDR2 SVGIG (reference sequence). The CDR3 loop spans 16 amino acids. The CDR3 coding sequence is TGTGCCTGGAGTGTACCCCACAACCTTTATAATTCACCCCTCCACTTT. It specifies CAWSVPHNLYNSPLHF.

The chain uses TRBV5-1 and TRBJ2-2, with TRBD1 matching over 7 bases. The V and J ends lost 2 bases and 6 bases, in that order; junction bases with no gene match: 10. The CDR3 runs to 16 residues. Looked up from germline, CDR1 is SGHRS and CDR2 is YFSETQ. Here the CDR3 DNA reads TGCGCCAGCAGCTTCACCCGAGAAACAGGGGCCGGGGAGCTGTTTTTT. This sequence encodes CASSFTRETGAGELFF.

This chain joins TRBV4-1 and TRBJ1-5; weak D call: TRBD1 (5 bases). The CDR3 runs 18 residues. In germline, CDR1 is MGHRA, CDR2 YSYEKL. V lost 5 bases and J 2 bases, leaving 22 bases between the germline ends. CDR3 coding DNA: TGCGCCAGCAGCATAAACGAAGACCAGGGTCTTGGCAATCAGCCCCAGCATTTT. Its translation: CASSINEDQGLGNQPQHF.

This clone was seen once. The V and J genes are TRBV21-1 and TRBJ2-1; TRBD2, the table's D call, lacks a check against the DNA. TRBV21-1 is a known pseudogene. This CDR3 comprises 17 residues. The CDR3 reads CASSPPRGLAGDNEQFF. CDR3 nucleotide sequence: TGTGCCAGCAGCCCACCAAGGGGACTAGCGGGGGACAATGAGCAGTTCTTC.

The J gene is TRBJ1-1, the V gene TRBV19; 7 bases line up with TRBD1. This CDR3 comprises 14 residues. Germline assignment: CDR1 LNHDA and CDR2 SQIVND (reference sequence). The V and J ends lost 8 bases and 1 base, in that order; junction bases with no gene match: 7. The CDR3 spells CASPPGGPNTEAFF. In DNA, the CDR3 is TGTGCCAGTCCGCCAGGGGGTCCGAACACTGAAGCTTTCTTT. The full variable domain, with the rest looked up from reference TRBV19 and TRBJ1-1, is DGGITQSPKYLFRKEGQNVTLSCEQNLNHDAMYWYRQDPGQGLRLIYYSQIVNDFQKGDIAEGYSVSREKKESFPLTVTSAQKNPTAFYLCASPPGGPNTEAFFGQGTRLTVV.

The V gene is TRBV29-1, the J gene TRBJ2-5; D tentatively reads TRBD1 or TRBD2 (7 bases each). This CDR3 has 12 residues. The V end lost 7 bases, the J end lost 6 bases, and 15 bases lay between the germline ends. Germline V CDR1 and CDR2: SQVTM, ANQGSEA. CDR3: CSGDREGQTQYF. The CDR3 region has the DNA TGCAGCGGTGACAGGGAGGGGCAGACCCAGTACTTC.

The CDR3 region is CASSRDMLTDQPQHF. CDR3 nucleotide sequence: TGCGCCAGCAGCCGGGACATGTTAACGGACCAGCCCCAGCATTTT. This sequence joins TRBV4-1 and TRBJ1-5; a possible D gene is TRBD1 (6 bases). This CDR3 region has 15 residues. Trimming removed 4 bases from V and 7 bases from J, with 17 bases in between. Germline loops: CDR1 MGHRA, CDR2 YSYEKL.

The chain links TRBV11-2 to TRBJ2-7; TRBD2 matches 7 bases. The V segment lost 5 bases and the J segment 3 bases; nucleotides outside the gene matches: 16. From germline, CDR1 is SGHAT and CDR2 FQNNGV. The CDR3 is 17 residues long. The CDR3 DNA sequence: TGTGCCAGCAGCCCTCTAGAGGGCGGGAGAGCTAGCTACGAGCAGTACTTC. Protein product: CASSPLEGGRASYEQYF.

The V and J genes are TRBV6-4 and TRBJ2-1; perhaps TRBD1 as D (6 bases). This CDR3 spans 15 amino acids. Looked up from germline, CDR1 is MRHNA and CDR2 is SNTAGT. Deletions cut 5 bases from V and 7 bases from J, with 18 bases between. The CDR3 loop is CASSKAGERVNEQFF. In nucleotides, the CDR3 is TGTGCCAGCAGTAAAGCAGGGGAGAGGGTTAATGAGCAGTTCTTC.

V and J are TRBV6-1 and TRBJ1-2, with 8 bases lining up with TRBD1. The CDR3 length is 14 residues. The V segment lost 7 bases and the J segment 4 bases; nucleotides outside the gene matches: 8. Per the germline V gene, CDR1 is MNHNS and CDR2 is SASEGT. The CDR3 loop reads CASIRDRGSYGYTF. CDR3 nucleotides: TGTGCCAGCATCAGAGACAGGGGCTCCTATGGCTACACCTTC.

The J gene is TRBJ2-7, the V gene TRBV10-2; D is perhaps TRBD2 (5 bases). The CDR3 covers 18 residues. In germline, CDR1 is WSHSY, CDR2 SAAADI. V lost 6 bases and J lost 0, with 24 bases in between. The CDR3 sequence is CASRGFGLANISSYEQYF. The CDR3 bases are TGCGCCAGCAGAGGTTTCGGGCTAGCTAACATCAGCTCCTACGAGCAGTACTTC.

This chain connects TRBV11-2 to TRBJ2-7; 10 bases align to TRBD1. V shed 4 bases, J shed 4 bases, and the junction held 1 base outside the gene matches. CDR1 and CDR2 from the germline V gene are SGHAT and FQNNGV. The CDR3 consists of 13 residues. The CDR3 region is CASSWDRGYEQYF. CDR3 DNA sequence: TGTGCCAGCAGCTGGGACAGGGGTTACGAGCAGTACTTC.

The gene calls are TRBV7-6 and TRBJ1-3; D perhaps matches TRBD1 (6 bases). V dropped 5 bases and J dropped 2 bases, with 10 bases sitting between them. This CDR3 is 14 amino acids long. Germline-derived CDR1 and CDR2 are SGHVS and FNYEAQ. The CDR3 loop is CASSPDRPGNTIYF. CDR3 in DNA: TGTGCCAGCAGCCCTGACAGGCCTGGAAACACCATATATTTT.

The CDR3 sequence: CASYPGTGMRNQPQHF. CDR3 nucleotide sequence: TGTGCCAGCTACCCAGGGACAGGGATGCGCAATCAGCCCCAGCATTTT. V and J are TRBV28 and TRBJ1-5; 9 nucleotides align to TRBD1. The CDR3 loop spans 16 amino acids. With V trimmed by 8 bases and J by 2 bases, 10 bases remained unmatched. Looked up from germline, CDR1 is MDHEN and CDR2 is SYDVKM.

The CDR3: CASSTLTLLNTGELFF. The DNA for the CDR3 is TGTGCCAGCAGCACCCTAACGCTCCTGAACACCGGGGAGCTGTTTTTT. V and J are TRBV11-2 and TRBJ2-2, with D uncertain. Trimming left V 5 bases short and J 1 base short, with 14 bases between. The length of the CDR3 is 16 residues. The germline gives CDR1 SGHAT, CDR2 FQNNGV.

V is TRBV9 and J is TRBJ2-1; 9 bases map to TRBD2. The CDR3 consists of 17 residues. The trim removed 0 bases at V and 1 base at J, leaving 5 bases unmatched. Germline loops: CDR1 SGDLS, CDR2 YYNGEE. CDR3 sequence (DNA): TGTGCCAGCAGCGTAGCTGGCGGGGGGGTTTCCTACAATGAGCAGTTCTTC. Encoded protein: CASSVAGGGVSYNEQFF.

This sequence joins TRBV13 and TRBJ1-6, with a tentative D call TRBD1 (5 bases). The CDR3 runs to 15 residues. Germline V lookup: CDR1 PRHDT, CDR2 FYEKMQ (reference sequence). Trimming shortened V by 0 bases and J by 9 bases, and 12 bases separated the two germline ends. The CDR3 spells CASSLGRGSVSPLHF. For the CDR3, the DNA is TGTGCCAGCAGCTTAGGAAGGGGTTCAGTTTCACCCCTCCACTTT.

This chain uses TRBV5-4 with TRBJ2-7, with 8 bases aligning to TRBD1. Per germline, CDR1 SGHNT and CDR2 YYREEE (reference sequence). V dropped 4 bases and J dropped 2; count of bases not matched to a gene: 5. The CDR3 is made up of 14 amino acids. As DNA, the CDR3 is TGTGCCAGCAGCCCGGGACAGGCTGCCTACGAGCAGTACTTC. As protein: CASSPGQAAYEQYF.

The chain is built from TRBV5-6 and TRBJ2-7; TRBD1 aligns across 9 bases. Germline values: CDR1 SGHDT, CDR2 YYEEEE. CDR3 length equals 15 residues. Trimming cost V 4 bases and J 3 bases; bases outside gene matches: 8. The CDR3 loop is CASSGRDRAYYEQYF. CDR3 nucleotide sequence: TGTGCCAGCAGCGGGAGGGACAGGGCATACTACGAGCAGTACTTC.

This clone was observed a single time. The rearrangement joins TRBV9 to TRBJ2-3, with D possibly matching TRBD2 (6 bases). CDR1 and CDR2 (germline): SGDLS, YYNGEE. This CDR3 has 16 amino acids. The V end was cut by 0 bases, the J end by 2 bases, with 13 bases between. CDR3 residues: CASSVGEVSLTDTQYF. The CDR3 bases are TGTGCCAGCAGCGTAGGGGAGGTCTCCCTCACAGATACGCAGTATTTT.

The rearrangement uses TRBV7-6 and TRBJ2-7; D unresolved. The V gene lost 4 bases and the J gene lost 4 bases, with 11 bases spanning the gap. Germline V gene data show CDR1 as SGHVS and CDR2 as FNYEAQ. The CDR3 is 13 amino acids. The CDR3 DNA sequence: TGTGCCAGCAGCTCCGGAGTTGGGTACGAGCAGTACTTC. Its translation: CASSSGVGYEQYF. The whole variable domain, filled in from reference TRBV7-6 and TRBJ2-7, reads GAGVSQSPRYKVTKRGQDVALRCDPISGHVSLYWYRQALGQGPEFLTYFNYEAQQDKSGLPNDRFSAERPEGSISTLTIQRTEQRDSAMYRCASSSGVGYEQYFGPGTRLTVT.

CDR3 sequence reads: CASSRTGYYGYTF. The CDR3, as DNA: TGTGCCAGCAGTAGAACAGGGTACTATGGCTACACCTTC. The chain employs TRBV27 and TRBJ1-2; D is possibly TRBD1 (6 bases). CDR1 and CDR2 from the germline V gene are MNHEY and SMNVEV (reference sequence). Deletions cut 5 bases from V and 3 bases from J, with 10 bases between. The CDR3 spans 13 residues.

CDR3 sequence (DNA): TGTGCCACCAGCAGAGATCAGGTATATGGCTACACCTTC. Translated, it gives CATSRDQVYGYTF. The chain is built from TRBV15 and TRBJ1-2; D gene uncertain. The CDR3 is made up of 13 amino acids. Germline V gives CDR1 LNHNV, CDR2 YYDKDF (reference sequence). The V end was cut by 0 bases, the J end by 5 bases, with 7 bases between.

V usage is TRBV7-9 and J usage is TRBJ2-7; TRBD2 matches 7 bases. The V gene end was trimmed by 4 bases and the J gene end by 6 bases; junction bases not matched to a gene: 9. CDR3 size: 14 residues. The germline CDR1 and CDR2 sequences are SEHNR and FQNEAQ (reference sequence). The DNA of the CDR3 is TGTGCCAGCAGCTCAACGGCGGGAGTACCCGAGCAGTACTTC. This gives the protein CASSSTAGVPEQYF.

This clone was counted a single time. This sequence joins TRBV6-5 and TRBJ1-6; a weak D match, TRBD1 (6 bases). Germline CDR1 is MNHEY and CDR2 is SVGAGI. The CDR3 loop spans 16 amino acids. Trimming pared 2 bases from V and 5 bases from J, leaving 13 bases between. CDR3 coding DNA: TGTGCCAGCAGTTACAGGCAGGGGTCTAATAATTCACCCCTCCACTTT. It is translated as CASSYRQGSNNSPLHF.

The chain links TRBV2 to TRBJ2-7, with TRBD1 identical over 7 bases. The germline V gene has CDR1 SNHLY and CDR2 FYNNEI. The length of the CDR3 is 12 residues. J lost 2 bases, V lost 10 bases, and 5 bases had no gene match. The CDR3 nucleotides are TGTGCCATACCGACAGGGACCTACGAGCAGTACTTC. It encodes CAIPTGTYEQYF.

The chain employs TRBV11-2 and TRBJ2-7, with 10 bases that match TRBD1. With V trimmed by 4 bases and J by 1 base, 7 bases remained unmatched. CDR3 length: 16 amino acids. Germline V gene sequence: CDR1 SGHAT, CDR2 FQNNGV. The CDR3 here is CASSSPWDRGSYEQYF. The CDR3 bases are TGTGCCAGCAGCTCGCCTTGGGACAGGGGTTCCTACGAGCAGTACTTC.

This chain connects TRBV5-1 to TRBJ2-7; TRBD1 agrees at 7 bases. The germline V gene has CDR1 SGHRS and CDR2 YFSETQ. The CDR3 extends over 14 amino acids. With 2 bases clipped from V and 4 bases from J, the junction kept 6 bases outside the gene matches. This chain's CDR3 is CASSFGTALYEQYF. Written as DNA, the CDR3 is TGCGCCAGCAGCTTCGGGACAGCTCTGTACGAGCAGTACTTC.

This rearrangement joins TRBV7-9 to TRBJ2-7; D is ambiguous. V shed 2 bases and J shed 3 bases, with 11 bases lying between them. Germline V lookup: CDR1 SEHNR, CDR2 FQNEAQ (reference sequence). The CDR3 is made up of 14 amino acids. The CDR3 protein is CASSLSQTFYEQYF. The CDR3 DNA reads TGTGCCAGCAGCTTATCCCAAACATTCTACGAGCAGTACTTC.